The 27 T cell receptor beta chains given below trace back to one sample, sequenced in a study of T-cell memory formation after mild COVID-19. Each CDR3 protein is one row after TCRdb ran MiXCR on the 5' RACE reads. The sample lists about 500,000 distinct CDR3 sequences, roughly 20% occurring once. Sample: PBMCs or a T cell subset sorted from them (not recorded which). Every receptor here comes from an adult woman who had mild COVID-19 (a few samples of this study predate the infection). Cell type and time point are not known.

This clonotype has just a few counts. This chain links TRBV7-2 with TRBJ2-1; 8 bases are a match to TRBD2. J lost 1 base, V lost 3 bases, and 8 bases had no gene match. The CDR3 is 17 amino acids. CDR1 and CDR2 from the germline V gene are SGHTA and FQGNSA. CDR3 loop: CASSLRAGAGSYNEQFF. The CDR3 region has the DNA TGTGCCAGCAGCTTGCGAGCGGGAGCTGGGTCCTACAATGAGCAGTTCTTC.

The V gene is TRBV7-9, the J gene TRBJ2-3; 7 bases line up with TRBD2. CDR1 and CDR2 (germline): SEHNR, FQNEAQ (reference sequence). V dropped 8 bases and J dropped 1; count of bases not matched to a gene: 9. This CDR3 is built from 15 residues. CDR3 region: CASGDRLARTDTQYF. The CDR3 DNA is TGTGCCAGCGGGGACCGACTAGCCCGCACAGATACGCAGTATTTT.

This sequence joins TRBV4-1 and TRBJ2-1; 7 nucleotides align to TRBD1. CDR3 length equals 14 residues. V gave up 4 bases and J gave up 6 bases; unmatched junction bases: 6. Germline V CDR1 and CDR2: MGHRA, YSYEKL. The CDR3, as DNA: TGCGCCAGCAGCCCTCGGACAGGCTCCAATGAGCAGTTCTTC. This encodes CASSPRTGSNEQFF.

Here the CDR3 reads CASSQRALGSGGYTF. CDR3 in DNA: TGCGCCAGCAGCCAGCGGGCCCTGGGCAGTGGTGGCTACACCTTC. The rearrangement uses TRBV4-1 and TRBJ1-2; no clear D gene. The CDR3 extends over 15 amino acids. Germline CDR1 and CDR2: MGHRA and YSYEKL. The V gene lost 3 bases and the J gene lost 7 bases, with 18 bases spanning the gap.

The rearrangement links TRBV30 to TRBJ1-2, with D tentatively TRBD1 (6 bases). Looked up from germline, CDR1 is GTSNPN and CDR2 is SVGIG (reference sequence). V was trimmed by 3 bases and J by 8 bases, leaving 16 bases between them. CDR3 size: 13 residues. The CDR3 is CAWSSLRGGGYTF. CDR3 in DNA: TGTGCCTGGAGCTCCCTGAGGGGGGGCGGCTACACCTTC.

This clonotype was observed a handful of times. The CDR3 loop reads CASSTSDRYEQYF. For the CDR3, the DNA is TGTGCCAGTAGTACCTCTGACAGGTACGAGCAGTACTTC. This sequence joins TRBV19 and TRBJ2-7; D is possibly TRBD1 (6 bases). From germline, CDR1 is LNHDA and CDR2 SQIVND (reference sequence). V lost 4 bases to trimming and J lost 4 bases, with 11 bases between them. This CDR3 has 13 residues.

The chain is built from TRBV7-2 and TRBJ1-1; 7 bases match TRBD1. This CDR3 is built from 13 residues. Germline V gene sequence: CDR1 SGHTA, CDR2 FQGNSA. J gave up 11 bases and V 1 base, and 7 bases lay outside the gene matches. The CDR3 is CASSLGGGDWAFF. The CDR3, as DNA: TGTGCCAGCAGCTTAGGAGGGGGCGATTGGGCTTTCTTT.

This clonotype was seen ten or more times. The germline gene is not matched at one end of the junction; a read error may be the cause. The V call is TRBV3-1, the J call TRBJ2-1; D unresolved. CDR3 size: 11 residues. Germline V gene lookup returns CDR1 LGHDT and CDR2 YNNKEL (reference sequence). CDR3 protein: CASSLGVEVLF. CDR3 DNA sequence: TGTGCCAGCAGCCTCGGAGTAGAGGTCCTCTTC.

Only a few counts were recorded for this clonotype. This chain links TRBV5-1 with TRBJ1-1; 8 bases map to TRBD1. The CDR3 length is 15 residues. Unmatched junction bases numbered 5, after V lost 3 bases and J lost 1 base. The germline CDR1 and CDR2 sequences are SGHRS and YFSETQ. The CDR3 DNA reads TGCGCCAGCAGCTCGGCCGGACAGGGGAACACTGAAGCTTTCTTT. Translation gives CASSSAGQGNTEAFF.

In its sample, this clonotype was seen a few times. V is TRBV7-3 and J is TRBJ2-1, with 9 bases fitting TRBD1. There are 14 residues in the CDR3. Germline V CDR1 and CDR2: SGHTA, FQGTGA. J was trimmed by 10 bases and V by 5 bases; bases with no gene match: 9. Written as DNA, the CDR3 is TGTGCCAGCAGCCCCGGGACAGGGTCGCTCGAGCAGTTCTTC. Its translation: CASSPGTGSLEQFF.

This clonotype came up a few times. The rearrangement joins TRBV24-1 to TRBJ2-1, with 9 positions matching TRBD1. Germline CDR1 and CDR2: KGHDR and SFDVKD. The CDR3 contains 17 residues. The V gene end was trimmed by 4 bases and the J gene end by 5 bases; junction bases not matched to a gene: 11. CDR3 residues: CATSDFSDRDRDNEQFF. As DNA, the CDR3 is TGTGCCACCAGTGACTTTTCGGACCGGGACAGGGACAATGAGCAGTTCTTC.

This clonotype occurred a few times. This sequence joins TRBV12-3 or TRBV12-4 and TRBJ1-2; the D gene is possibly TRBD1 (5 bases). V lost 0 bases and J 8 bases, leaving 16 bases between the germline ends. The CDR3 has 15 residues. The CDR3 region has the DNA TGTGCCAGCAGTTTAGCACCCGGGGCCGCGGGGGGCTACACCTTC. This gives the protein CASSLAPGAAGGYTF.

The sample holds a few counts of this clonotype. CDR3 bases: TGTGCCAGTAGTTCCGGGACACCACGTTCCATATATTTT. It codes for CASSSGTPRSIYF. This chain joins TRBV19 and TRBJ1-3; TRBD1 might be the D (6 bases). This CDR3 contains 13 residues. Per the germline V gene, CDR1 is LNHDA and CDR2 is SQIVND (reference sequence). V lost 5 bases to trimming and J lost 11 bases, with 16 bases between them.

This chain uses TRBV19 with TRBJ2-3, with D possibly matching TRBD2 (5 bases). Germline loops: CDR1 LNHDA, CDR2 SQIVND (reference sequence). The CDR3 consists of 14 residues. V lost 5 bases and J lost 2, with 11 bases in between. The CDR3 here is CASSSDLATDTQYF. CDR3 DNA sequence: TGTGCCAGTAGTTCGGACTTGGCCACAGATACGCAGTATTTT.

This chain links TRBV6-5 with TRBJ1-3; the match to TRBD1 covers 7 bases. CDR1 and CDR2 from the germline V gene are MNHEY and SVGAGI. The trim removed 7 bases at V and 4 bases at J, leaving 10 bases unmatched. The CDR3 has 15 residues. CDR3 nucleotides: TGTGCCAGCACCAACCCCACAGGGGTCGGAAACACCATATATTTT. It codes for CASTNPTGVGNTIYF.

V usage is TRBV20-1 and J usage is TRBJ2-3; either TRBD1 or TRBD2 may supply D (5 bases each). Germline V gene lookup returns CDR1 DFQATT and CDR2 SNEGSKA (reference sequence). Trimming shortened V by 4 bases and J by 2 bases, and 16 bases separated the two germline ends. The CDR3 contains 15 residues. CDR3 nucleotide sequence: TGCAGTGCTATAACCGGGACCGATTTCACAGATACGCAGTATTTT. Protein: CSAITGTDFTDTQYF.

This clonotype was counted between two and nine times. The chain carries TRBV6-2 or TRBV6-3 and TRBJ2-2; a weak D match, TRBD2 (5 bases). V shed 2 bases and J shed 2 bases, with 9 bases lying between them. From germline, CDR1 is MNHEY and CDR2 SVGEGT. The CDR3 has 15 amino acids. As DNA, the CDR3 is TGTGCCAGCAGTTACGTGGGAGTCAACACCGGGGAGCTGTTTTTT. This sequence encodes CASSYVGVNTGELFF.

This clonotype has just a few counts. The chain carries TRBV5-1 and TRBJ2-1; 7 nucleotides align to TRBD1. This CDR3 has 14 amino acids. Germline CDR1 and CDR2: SGHRS and YFSETQ. J gave up 6 bases and V 4 bases, and 7 bases lay outside the gene matches. CDR3 region: CASSQPTGPNEQFF. In nucleotides, the CDR3 is TGCGCCAGCAGCCAACCGACAGGGCCCAATGAGCAGTTCTTC.

The CDR3 nucleotides are TGTGCCAGCACCTTGTCCCCGGGACTAAGAGGTGACGACACCGGGGAGCTGTTTTTT. It encodes CASTLSPGLRGDDTGELFF. The chain is built from TRBV12-3 or TRBV12-4 and TRBJ2-2; TRBD2 agrees at 7 bases. With V trimmed by 7 bases and J by 3 bases, 20 bases remained unmatched. The CDR3 contains 19 residues.

This chain joins TRBV4-1 and TRBJ1-2, with a tentative D call TRBD1 (5 bases). The CDR3 loop spans 16 amino acids. V shed 1 base and J shed 0 bases, with 12 bases lying between them. The germline V gene has CDR1 MGHRA and CDR2 YSYEKL. DNA of the CDR3: TGCGCCAGCAGCCAAGCCCACAGGATACCTAACTATGGCTACACCTTC. It yields the protein CASSQAHRIPNYGYTF.

V gene TRBV30 combines with J gene TRBJ1-3; D is uncertain. The CDR3 is 13 residues long. Germline V gene sequence: CDR1 GTSNPN, CDR2 SVGIG (reference sequence). The V end lost 5 bases, the J end lost 5 bases, and 13 bases lay between the germline ends. CDR3 sequence (DNA): TGTGCCTGGGGACTGATGGCCCGAAACACCATATATTTT. Translation gives CAWGLMARNTIYF.

This clonotype has a handful of counts. The chain employs TRBV2 and TRBJ2-2; TRBD2 matches 10 bases. The CDR3 is 20 amino acids. Losses at the gene ends were 3 bases for V and 1 base for J; bases not matched to a gene: 14. The germline V gene has CDR1 SNHLY and CDR2 FYNNEI. CDR3 in amino acids: CASSERLGLAAQMNTGELFF. CDR3 DNA: TGTGCCAGCAGTGAGAGACTAGGACTAGCGGCACAAATGAACACCGGGGAGCTGTTTTTT.

This clonotype was counted between two and nine times. CDR3 DNA: TGCAGTGCTAGACAGGGGGACAACACAGATACGCAGTATTTT. Protein: CSARQGDNTDTQYF. V usage is TRBV20-1 and J usage is TRBJ2-3, with 7 bases matching TRBD1. The germline gives CDR1 DFQATT, CDR2 SNEGSKA (reference sequence). Trimming took 2 bases from V and 2 from J; bases not matched to a gene: 4. This CDR3 region has 14 residues.

This clonotype was counted a few times. The genes are TRBV29-1 and TRBJ1-1; D ambiguous. Germline V gene data show CDR1 as SQVTM and CDR2 as ANQGSEA. V was pared by 3 bases and J by 2 bases, with 10 bases between. CDR3 size: 13 residues. Here the CDR3 reads CSVEVGFNTEAFF. The CDR3 DNA follows: TGCAGCGTTGAGGTCGGATTTAACACTGAAGCTTTCTTT. Supplemented by reference TRBV29-1 and TRBJ1-1, the full variable domain reads SAVISQKPSRDICQRGTSLTIQCQVDSQVTMMFWYRQQPGQSLTLIATANQGSEATYESGFVIDKFPISRPNLTFSTLTVSNMSPEDSSIYLCSVEVGFNTEAFFGQGTRLTVV.

This clonotype was seen at least ten times. This chain links TRBV5-1 with TRBJ1-1, with D tentatively TRBD1 (6 bases). The CDR3 loop spans 15 amino acids. In germline, CDR1 is SGHRS, CDR2 YFSETQ. V was clipped by 4 bases and J by 5 bases, with 18 bases between them. Written as DNA, the CDR3 is TGCGCCAGCAGCGAGACAGGTTTCAGTAATACTGAAGCTTTCTTT. It yields the protein CASSETGFSNTEAFF.

The chain employs TRBV30 and TRBJ1-2; the D is unclear. The CDR3 runs 12 residues. V was pared by 4 bases and J by 2 bases, with 8 bases between. The germline CDR1 and CDR2 sequences are GTSNPN and SVGIG (reference sequence). The CDR3 nucleotides are TGTGCCTGGATAGAGGAAAACTATGGCTACACCTTC. It codes for CAWIEENYGYTF. The full variable domain, with the rest looked up from reference TRBV30 and TRBJ1-2, is SQTIHQWPATLVQPVGSPLSLECTVEGTSNPNLYWYRQAAGRGLQLLFYSVGIGQISSEVPQNLSASRPQDRQFILSSKKLLLSDSGFYLCAWIEENYGYTFGSGTRLTVV.

CDR3 in DNA: TGCGCCAGCAGCCATAGCGCTTCTGGGGCCAACGTCCTGACTTTC. This encodes CASSHSASGANVLTF. The rearrangement links TRBV4-3 to TRBJ2-6, with a possible D match to TRBD2 (5 bases). The CDR3 has 15 amino acids. The V gene's germline CDR1 is LGHNA and CDR2 YSLEER. Trimming took off 3 bases at V and 1 base at J, with 7 bases between the two ends.